The entry below gives a single TCR beta chain sequence along with its context. This sample is drawn from a study of blood T cell repertoires in COVID-19. Repertoires were generated with immunoSEQ multiplex PCR, while TCRdb's copy carries only in-frame clones and drops some. This table has tens of thousands of clones, 70% to 90% appearing once. The trim removed 4 bases at V and 3 bases at J, leaving 4 bases unmatched. Germline-derived CDR1 and CDR2 are SGHNT and YENEEA. The CDR3 length is 15 residues. The clonotype originates from a man aged 45-60 years with acute or convalescent COVID-19. The chain uses TRBV11-3 and TRBJ2-2, with 8 bases that match TRBD1. The specimen was peripheral blood. The CDR3 nucleotides are TGTGCCAGCAGCTCTAGACAGGGGTACACCGGGGAGCTGTTTTTT. Protein sequence: CASSSRQGYTGELFF.